This T cell receptor (beta chain) was identified in a study of neurological immune-mediated disorders. The team produced cDNA through 5'RACE using 10-nucleotide random UMIs. TCRdb re-analysed the 5' RACE reads in MiXCR, keeping a single row per CDR3 protein. Seen here are under 35,000 distinct CDR3 sequences, more than 1.3% observed once, and the top ten hold about 9%. Regarding this clonotype: The junction does not match germline at one end; this may be a read error.

Germline CDR1 reads LNHNV; CDR2 reads YYDKDF (reference sequence). The CDR3 runs to 16 residues. The sequence was collected from a woman younger than 45 with multiple sclerosis. V gene TRBV15 combines with J gene TRBJ2-3, with 8 positions matching TRBD2. The specimen sequenced was PBMCs. CDR3 amino acids: CATSRDRGGRTDTQYF. CDR3 nucleotide sequence: TGTGCCACCAGCAGAGATCGCGGGGGGCGCACAGATACGCAGTACTTT.